This is a list of T cell receptor beta chains from one sample in a study of CD8 T cells in ankylosing spondylitis. TCRdb reprocessed the 5' RACE reads with MiXCR, giving one entry per CDR3 protein. The data hold under 170,000 distinct CDR3 sequences, with around 45% observed a single time. The sample taken for sequencing was synovial fluid, either unsorted or a sorted T cell fraction (not recorded which). The receptor set was obtained from a male donor with ankylosing spondylitis. Both conserved end residues are trimmed from each CDR3. The D gene is left open where the match is weak.

>TRBJ2-5|TRBD2|TRBV28
ASGLGLAVQTQY
>TRBJ2-2|.|TRBV10-3
AISESSDGGTGELF
>TRBJ2-7|.|TRBV7-9
ASSRKGAYEQY
>TRBJ2-7|.|TRBV18
ASSRPTEQY
>TRBJ2-5|TRBD2|TRBV4-3
ASSHARTSEETQY
>TRBJ2-3|.|TRBV5-1
ASSSESRGGTDTQY
>TRBJ2-5|TRBD2|TRBV4-2
ASSQERLAGLWQETQY
>TRBJ1-5|.|TRBV27
ASSQTGGLGNQPQH
>TRBJ2-7|TRBD1|TRBV9
ASSDRQGTYEQY
>TRBJ2-7|TRBD2|TRBV7-9
ASSLGPGLAGREQY
>TRBJ2-1|TRBD1|TRBV7-9
ASSLRDRPLTGEQF
>TRBJ1-4|.|TRBV9
ASSAEVGWGEKLF
>TRBJ2-3|TRBD1|TRBV7-3
ASSLNGQGRDTQY
>TRBJ1-4|.|TRBV4-1
ASGLGPRNEKLF
>TRBJ2-5|TRBD2|TRBV10-3
AISESKLAGGAQY
>TRBJ1-1|.|TRBV4-1
ASSQDLVRQARVDTEAF
>TRBJ2-3|TRBD2|TRBV18
ASSPLFSGGPSDTQY
>TRBJ1-3|.|TRBV4-3
ASSQFIGTSGNTIY
>TRBJ2-5|TRBD2|TRBV13
ASSPPRLAGHETQY
>TRBJ2-1|.|TRBV12-3/TRBV12-4
ATLGPSFDEQF
>TRBJ1-2|.|TRBV6-1
ASSLLPPPGIRGYT
>TRBJ1-4|.|TRBV12-3/TRBV12-4
ASSTLPRDGPEKLF
>TRBJ2-3|.|TRBV4-1
ASSPTPRHSDTQY